Listed here is a single T cell receptor beta chain. This clonotype has only one observation. Its antigen is still unknown. No much larger clone exists at a distance of one base, and base qualities are not known. One read alone lends weak support. To make first-strand cDNA, Superscript III was used along with a set of TRAV- and TRBV-specific primers so that both the TCRalpha and TCRbeta chains were covered. TCRs were amplified with Phusion for around 20 PCR cycles, with a constant-region primer paired with the adapter attached to the V primers. The isolated mRNA was amplified using the MessageAmp II aRNA Amplification Kit, with in vitro transcription performed for around 16 hours at 37 degrees C. The Dynabeads mRNA DIRECT Purification Kit was used to isolate the mRNA for TCR sequencing. Indexed Illumina adapters were added in a second approximately 24-cycle Phusion PCR, and the resulting products were purified with AMPure XP beads. The published analysis was carried out like this. Using custom Perl scripts, TCR sequences that encoded the same protein were pooled, out-of-frame sequences were dropped, and the abundance of each clonotype was calculated. The analysis excluded TCR sequences that were supported by just one read. Shannon entropy, Gini index, clonality, richness, and the frequency of TCRs shared between repertoires were included as repertoire metrics. TCRdb reprocessing: public reads trimmed at Q25 with fastp, clones called with MiXCR, in-frame beta chains kept. For every CDR3 protein sequence, its rows merge into one entry that carries the most common genes and DNA. The V and J calls here are based on TCRdb, not the publication. This sample holds 11,000 or so distinct CDR3 sequences; roughly two thirds were observed only once. Clones ranked in the top ten supply around 11% of the sample.

Spanning cysteine to phenylalanine, the CDR3 consists of 14 amino acids. CDR3 DNA is the only sequence kept; it has 42 bases, read in frame from the first base. CDR1 is given as MDHEN and CDR2 as SYDVKM, both from the germline V gene. Trimming at the junction amounts to 6 bases on V and 0 bases on J, and the germline ends lie 9 bases apart. The donors took part in RACIN, a single-arm, phase I, dose-escalation trial that combined nivolumab, ipilimumab, aspirin, low-dose cyclophosphamide and low-dose radiotherapy. Eligible patients had advanced, TIL-negative solid tumors. This sample was taken from a study of low-dose radiotherapy and immunotherapy resistance in tumors (dated by TCRdb to the early 2020s). Looking at the study overall: Cohort 1 received 0.5 Gy per fraction every 2 weeks, with a prescribed total PTV dose of 6.5 Gy. Patients in Cohort 2 were given 1 Gy per fraction every two weeks, for a total of 13 Gy across 26 weeks. Patients were given nivolumab as a 240 mg flat dose every two weeks and ipilimumab at 1 mg/kg every six weeks, with both drugs delivered intravenously. Cyclophosphamide 200 mg/m2 was given intravenously every two weeks, one day before each radiation and immunotherapy administration. Starting on cycle 1 day 1, patients took 300 mg of aspirin by mouth once daily for four cycles. Trial participants were not randomized into treatment groups. Eight patients were included in the translational analysis: three from the first dose cohort and the first five from the second dose cohort.

The receptor chain draws on TRBV28 and TRBJ1-5, with no D gene named confidently. The origin of this receptor is a human donor with advanced metastatic prostate, ovarian, gallbladder or colorectal cancer (not recorded which). This table probably holds off-target reads from a library built for another chain. The CDR3 has the sequence CASRSETSNQPQHF. In nucleotides, the sequence is TGTGCCAGCAGGTCGGAGACTAGCAATCAGCCCCAGCATTTT.